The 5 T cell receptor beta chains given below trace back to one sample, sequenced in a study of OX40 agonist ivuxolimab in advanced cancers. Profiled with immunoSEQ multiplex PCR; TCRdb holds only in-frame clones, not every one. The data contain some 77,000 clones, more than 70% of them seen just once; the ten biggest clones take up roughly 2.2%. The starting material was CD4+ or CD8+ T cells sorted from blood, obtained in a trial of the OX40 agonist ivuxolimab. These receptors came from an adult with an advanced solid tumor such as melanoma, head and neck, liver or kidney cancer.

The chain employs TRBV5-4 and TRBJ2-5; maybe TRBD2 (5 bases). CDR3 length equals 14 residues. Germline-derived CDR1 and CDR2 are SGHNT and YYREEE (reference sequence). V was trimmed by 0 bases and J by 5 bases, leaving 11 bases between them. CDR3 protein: CASSLALAGETQYF. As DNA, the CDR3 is TGTGCCAGCAGCTTGGCTCTAGCTGGGGAGACCCAGTACTTC.

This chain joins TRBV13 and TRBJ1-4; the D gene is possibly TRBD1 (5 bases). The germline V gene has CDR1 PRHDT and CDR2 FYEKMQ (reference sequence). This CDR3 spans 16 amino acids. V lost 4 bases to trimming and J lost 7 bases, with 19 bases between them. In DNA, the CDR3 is TGTGCCAGCAGCTCCCTCGACCAGGGAGTAGGTGAAAAACTGTTTTTT. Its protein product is CASSSLDQGVGEKLFF.

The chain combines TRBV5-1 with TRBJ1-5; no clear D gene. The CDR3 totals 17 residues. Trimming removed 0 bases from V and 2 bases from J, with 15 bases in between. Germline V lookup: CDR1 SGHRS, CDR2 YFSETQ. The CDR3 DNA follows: TGCGCCAGCAGCTTGGGGTTTGGGCCCCAGGGCAATCAGCCCCAGCATTTT. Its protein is CASSLGFGPQGNQPQHF.

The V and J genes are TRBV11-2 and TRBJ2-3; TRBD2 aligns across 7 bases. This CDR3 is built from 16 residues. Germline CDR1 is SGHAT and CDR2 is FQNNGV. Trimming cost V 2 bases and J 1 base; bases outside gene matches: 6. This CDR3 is CASSLHSSGRTDTQYF. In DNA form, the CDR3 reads TGTGCCAGCAGCTTACATTCTAGCGGACGCACAGATACGCAGTATTTT.

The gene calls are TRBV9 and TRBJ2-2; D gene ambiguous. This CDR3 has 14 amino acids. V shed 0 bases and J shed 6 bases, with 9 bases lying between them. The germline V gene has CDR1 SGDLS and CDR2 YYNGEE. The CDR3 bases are TGTGCCAGCAGCGTAGATGGCCCAGCCGGGGAGCTGTTTTTT. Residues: CASSVDGPAGELFF.